This T cell receptor beta chain was sequenced for a study of T cells in Graves' hyperthyroidism and ophthalmopathy. Looked up from germline, CDR1 is DFQATT and CDR2 is SNEGSKA (reference sequence). This CDR3 contains 16 residues. V dropped 5 bases and J dropped 3 bases, with 19 bases sitting between them. This clonotype was seen repeatedly, ten times or more. Antigen: not known. Study results and caveats: Stable hyperthyroidism and ophthalmopathy were separated using 13 V-J signatures.

RNA transcripts yielded amplified TCR beta CDR3 regions. HTBI primers were employed in a first-round RT-PCR of the TCR CDR3. TCRdb independently ran MiXCR on the multiplex PCR reads; one entry per CDR3 protein. Here the sample spans 550,000 to 700,000 distinct CDR3 sequences, just over 45% being singletons. The gene calls are TRBV20-1 and TRBJ2-2; D may be TRBD1 or TRBD2 (5 bases each). The source material was peripheral blood or thyroid tissue (not recorded which). This receptor was obtained from an adult woman with Graves' disease, either hyperthyroidism or ophthalmopathy (not recorded which). The CDR3 nucleotides are TGCAGTGCTTCATCCCGACGAGGGGCGGACACCGGGGAGCTGTTTTTT. Its translation is CSASSRRGADTGELFF.